Ten or more counts support the clone carrying this TCR beta chain. The junction differs from germline at one of its ends, possibly a read error. This sample is part of a study of kidney transplant recipient with SARS-CoV-2 infection. Germline V gives CDR1 SGHTA, CDR2 FQGNSA. CDR3 size: 12 residues. TCRdb reanalysed the reads using MiXCR and keeps one entry per CDR3 protein. The sample lists fewer than 250,000 distinct CDR3 sequences; roughly 26% were seen once. This receptor was identified in a young adult male patient who had COVID-19 and was a kidney transplant recipient. The graft donor may be the source of some T cells. The V call is TRBV7-2, the J call TRBJ2-7; D possibly matches TRBD1 or TRBD2 (6 bases each). Sequenced here: a blood sample, sampled at baseline and on roughly day 120 from a kidney transplant recipient. In DNA form, the CDR3 reads TGTGCCAGCAGCCCAGCCGGGGGACACCAGGACTTC. This translates into CASSPAGGHQDF.